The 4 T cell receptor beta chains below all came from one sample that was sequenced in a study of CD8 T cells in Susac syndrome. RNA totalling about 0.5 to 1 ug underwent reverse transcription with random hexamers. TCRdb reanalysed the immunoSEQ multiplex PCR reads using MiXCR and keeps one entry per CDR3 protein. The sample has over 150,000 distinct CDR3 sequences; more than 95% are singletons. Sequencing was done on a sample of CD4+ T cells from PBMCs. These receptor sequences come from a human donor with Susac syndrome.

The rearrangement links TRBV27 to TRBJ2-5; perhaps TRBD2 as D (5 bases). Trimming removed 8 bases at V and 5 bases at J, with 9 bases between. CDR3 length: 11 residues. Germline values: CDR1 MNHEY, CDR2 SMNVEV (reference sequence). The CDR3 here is CASGRGETQYF. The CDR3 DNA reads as TGTGCCAGCGGACGCGGGGAGACCCAGTACTTC.

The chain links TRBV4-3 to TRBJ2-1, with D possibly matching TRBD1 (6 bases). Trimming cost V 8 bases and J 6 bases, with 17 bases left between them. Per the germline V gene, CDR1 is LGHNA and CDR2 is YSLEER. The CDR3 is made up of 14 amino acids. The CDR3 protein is CASSRGAGVNEQFF. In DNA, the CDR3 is TGCGCCAGCTCCCGAGGGGCAGGGGTCAATGAGCAGTTCTTC.

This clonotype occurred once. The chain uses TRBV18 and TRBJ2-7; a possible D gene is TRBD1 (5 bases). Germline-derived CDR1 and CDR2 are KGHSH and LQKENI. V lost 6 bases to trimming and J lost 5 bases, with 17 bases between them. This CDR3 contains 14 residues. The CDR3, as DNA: TGTGCCAGCTCGCGGAACCAGGGAAGGGACGAGCAGTACTTC. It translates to CASSRNQGRDEQYF.

The chain's CDR3 is CASSPSENTEAFF. The CDR3 DNA is TGTGCCAGCAGTCCCTCGGAGAACACTGAAGCTTTCTTT. The gene calls are TRBV12-3 or TRBV12-4 and TRBJ1-1; the D is unclear. Trimming cost V 5 bases and J 1 base, with 8 bases left between them. The CDR3 is 13 residues long.